This T cell receptor (beta chain) derives from a study of shared clonotypes between healthy human individuals (TCRdb year 2020). For the study in its entirety: Two women and a few men aged 18 to 49 years were included in the cohort. For each donor, three plates each were used for CD4 naive and CD4 memory, two plates were used for CD8 naive, and one plate was used for CD8 memory. The study deeply sequenced blood TCR repertoires of about 5 healthy adults to estimate repertoire size and the extent of clonotype sharing between individuals. Different laboratories and diverse techniques were used to prepare libraries and sequence TCR repertoires, to increase sequencing depth and limit assay-specific biases. Leukapheresis yielded between about 0.94 and 9 billion PBMCs per donor.

Study-level results and caveats: The genetic and exposure-history diversity represented was limited by the small number of donors. Even with the large sequencing depth, rarefaction of the sorted-subset datasets indicated that sequencing was incomplete. Across a handful of donors, approximately 5% of naive CD4, roughly 3.8% of naive CD8, approximately 2.5% of memory CD4, and under 0.45% of memory CD8 clonotypes were shared. Compared with non-shared clonotypes, the clonotypes found in all four sorted-subset donors had higher generation probabilities. Estimated clonotype richness was generally larger for naive than for memory subsets. Sampling was limited to blood, and TCR repertoires in tissue likely differ from TCR repertoires in blood. Pairwise subsampling led to the expectation that sequencing depth would affect the degree of clonotype sharing among donors.

Including cysteine and phenylalanine, the CDR3 has 11 amino acids. The read is trimmed to its CDR3 DNA, 33 bases read in frame from base 1. V and J are truncated by 5 bases and 6 bases respectively, leaving an intervening sequence of 7 bases. CDR1 and CDR2 were assigned from the germline V gene (reference sequence) as SGHNT and YYREEE. The donors were healthy, HIV-negative adults with no recently reported acute infections or vaccinations. Every donor was a Caucasian adult living in Nashville, Tennessee, USA. Magnetic negative selection was used to enrich CD4+ T cells, after which naive cells were positively selected on CD45RA and the negative fraction became the memory subset. After blood collection by leukapheresis, PBMCs were isolated using Ficoll-Histopaque density gradient centrifugation and then cryopreserved in the vapor phase of liquid nitrogen. Purity and quantity of every magnetically sorted T cell population were checked by analytical flow cytometry. Genomic DNA was isolated from each sorted fraction and quantified by UV absorbance on a Nanodrop 2000c.

Using the deep immunoSEQ assay, multiplex PCR amplified TCR CDR3 regions from genomic DNA. Extracted genomic DNA from each cell subset was distributed evenly across all wells of several immunoSEQ 96-well plates, and each plate was treated as a replicate. For sorted subsets, about 200 ng genomic DNA, equal to tens of thousands of T cell genomes, was loaded into each replicate PCR. Purified libraries were measured with a Qubit 3.0 fluorometer, size-checked on a Bioanalyzer 2100, and measured again with the KAPA Library Quantification kit. Every immunoSEQ 96-well plate was sequenced on a separate single-read 150-cycle Illumina NextSeq 550 flow cell. Concerning the study's data processing: Because the immunoSEQ output held only junctional sequences and lacked quality scores, the filtering could not match the filtering applied to full-length reads. To assign V/J genes and CDR3, sequences were annotated using PyIR, a Python wrapper for IgBLAST v1.9, with IMGT germline references. Reads with weak V/J assignments (E-value above 1e-6), missing CDR3, stop codons, out-of-frame junctions, or ambiguous translated residues were removed. V3J clonotypes were defined as sequences sharing the same inferred V gene, J gene, and CDR3 amino acid sequence. The percentage overlap between two repertoires was calculated by dividing the number of shared unique clonotypes by the size of the smaller repertoire. Richness of each repertoire was evaluated using RTK rarefaction, the Chao1 estimator, and Recon v2.1 estimates of unobserved clonotypes. Generation probabilities were computed with OLGA for all TCRbeta clonotypes obtained by the gDNA method from several donors. TCRdb mirrors the immuneACCESS table, restricted to in-frame sequences. Some clones are absent from its copies; in checked studies, under half trace to an unresolved V gene, and the reason for the others is unknown. That table supplies the V and J calls and clone size; D and trimming were determined from the DNA. The sample table records about 2,500,000 clones; 90% to 95% of these occur just once. 0.13% to 0.15% of the sample is taken by the ten largest.

Concerning this clone: It lacks a known antigen. It has no much larger one-base neighbor in the sample; base qualities were not kept.

The sequence derives from a young man in good health. The sequenced sample was naive CD4+ T cells sorted from blood. The cell subset or site label of this sample denotes: CD45RA+ positively selected. Rearrangement joined TRBV5-4 to TRBJ2-3; TRBD2 is a weak D gene call, 5 bases matching. For the CDR3, the sequence is CASSPGDTQYF. The DNA is as follows: TGTGCCAGCAGTCCGGGGGATACGCAGTATTTT.